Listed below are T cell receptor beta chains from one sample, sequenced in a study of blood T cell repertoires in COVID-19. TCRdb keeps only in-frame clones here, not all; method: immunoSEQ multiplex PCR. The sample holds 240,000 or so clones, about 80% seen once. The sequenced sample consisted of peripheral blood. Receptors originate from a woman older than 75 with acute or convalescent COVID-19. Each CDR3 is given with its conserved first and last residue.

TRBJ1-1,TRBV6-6,CASSYDRGNTEAFF
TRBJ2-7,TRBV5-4,CASRRGGGSYEQYF
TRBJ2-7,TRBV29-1,CSVEDRGYEQYF
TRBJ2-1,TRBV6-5,CASSRDSAYGNEQFF
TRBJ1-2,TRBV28,CASSLPRWDRDGYTF
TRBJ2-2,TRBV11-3,CASSPSGTGELFF
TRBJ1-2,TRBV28,CASSSANLYGYTF
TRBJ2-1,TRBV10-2,CASSQYTGGLYNEQFF
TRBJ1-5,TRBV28,CAAQKTRGAQPQHF
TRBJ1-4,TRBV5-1,CASSGQVTTTNEKLFF
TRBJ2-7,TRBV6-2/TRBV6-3,CASSYQGYEQYF
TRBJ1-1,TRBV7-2,CASSLQGAFTEAFF
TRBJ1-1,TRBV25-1,CASSNTGVAFF
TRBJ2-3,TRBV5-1,CASSLSGLSTDTQYF
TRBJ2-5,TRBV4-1,CASSQDRGAGETQYF
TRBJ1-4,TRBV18,CASSRTRNEKLFF
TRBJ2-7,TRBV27,CASRVQGYSYEQYF
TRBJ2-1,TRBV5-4,CASSFIGGLASLYNEQFF
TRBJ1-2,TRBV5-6,CASSLLRGAYGYTF
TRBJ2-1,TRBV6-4,CASSGTSGGHYNEQFF
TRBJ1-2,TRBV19,CASSGPYGYTF
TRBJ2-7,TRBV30,CAYSSGRSLPGSYEQYF
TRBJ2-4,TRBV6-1,CASRPGTKNIQYF
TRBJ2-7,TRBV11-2,CASSPLAGAGKQYF
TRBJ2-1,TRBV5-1,CASSLAGDNEQFF
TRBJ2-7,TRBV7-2,CASSPSRDYEQYF
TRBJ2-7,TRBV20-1,CSAKRAEQYF
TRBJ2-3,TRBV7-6,CASSLVQRGITDTQYF
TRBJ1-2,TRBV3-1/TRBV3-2,CASSQGSGAGYTF
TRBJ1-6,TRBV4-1,CASSQDAAPFSYNSPLHF
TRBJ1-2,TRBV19,CASMSSKPGQRGGYTF
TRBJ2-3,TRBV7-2,CASSLGGTGGADTQYF
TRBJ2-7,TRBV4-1,CASSQGGAGREYEQYF
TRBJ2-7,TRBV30,CAWSVFLLADSYEQYF
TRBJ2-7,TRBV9,CASSVGQGRIEQYF
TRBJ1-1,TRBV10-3,CAISLGGSNTEAFF
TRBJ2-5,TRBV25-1,CASSVGGQPQETQYF
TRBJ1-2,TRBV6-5,CASSYDRASYGYTF
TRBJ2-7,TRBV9,CASSVATEGSYEQYF
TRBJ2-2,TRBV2,CATRTSENTGELFF
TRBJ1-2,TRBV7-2,CASSSRPEGYGYTF
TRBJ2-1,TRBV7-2,CASSITGTSGYNEQFF
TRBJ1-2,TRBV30,CAWRYGGNYGYTF
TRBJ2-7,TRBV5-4,CALGGPFGEQYF
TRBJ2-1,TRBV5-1,CASSLVASGGREQFF
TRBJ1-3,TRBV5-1,CASSLSGESGNTIYF
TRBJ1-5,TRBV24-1,CATSWQNSNQPQHF
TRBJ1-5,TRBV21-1,CASSKDGRSNQPQHF
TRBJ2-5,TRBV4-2,CASRPELGLVRETQYF
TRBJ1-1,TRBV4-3,CASSQDQGGSTEAFF
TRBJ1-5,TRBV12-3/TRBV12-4,CASSRQNNQPQHF
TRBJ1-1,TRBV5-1,CASSLEALVMNTEAFF
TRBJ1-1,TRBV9,CASSVGWQNTEAFF
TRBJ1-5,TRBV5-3,CARSPPGNQPQHF
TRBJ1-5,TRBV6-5,CASSPGGSNQPQHF
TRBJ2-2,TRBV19,CASSTDRVNRELFF